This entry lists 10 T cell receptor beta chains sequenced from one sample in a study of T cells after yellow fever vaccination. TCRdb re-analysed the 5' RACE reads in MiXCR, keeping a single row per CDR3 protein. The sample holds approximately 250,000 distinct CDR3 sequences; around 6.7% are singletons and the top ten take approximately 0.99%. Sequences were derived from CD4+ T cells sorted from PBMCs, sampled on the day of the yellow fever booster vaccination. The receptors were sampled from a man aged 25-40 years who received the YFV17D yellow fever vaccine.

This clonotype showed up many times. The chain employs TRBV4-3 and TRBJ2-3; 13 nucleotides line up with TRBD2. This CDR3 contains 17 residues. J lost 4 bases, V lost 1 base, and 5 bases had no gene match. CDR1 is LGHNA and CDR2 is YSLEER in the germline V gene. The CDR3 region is CASSQGTSGRFADTQYF. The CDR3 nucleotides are TGCGCCAGCAGCCAAGGGACTAGCGGGAGATTTGCAGATACGCAGTATTTT.

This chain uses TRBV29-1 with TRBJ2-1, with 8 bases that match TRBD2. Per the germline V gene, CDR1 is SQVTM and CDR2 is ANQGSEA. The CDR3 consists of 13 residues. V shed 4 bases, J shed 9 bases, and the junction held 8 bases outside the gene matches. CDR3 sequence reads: CSVAAGEWGEQFF. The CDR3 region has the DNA TGCAGCGTTGCAGCGGGAGAGTGGGGTGAGCAGTTCTTC.

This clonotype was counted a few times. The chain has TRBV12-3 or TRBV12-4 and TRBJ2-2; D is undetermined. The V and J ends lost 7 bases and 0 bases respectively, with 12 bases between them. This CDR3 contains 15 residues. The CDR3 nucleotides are TGTGCCAGCACTCTCAGGAATTCGAACACCGGGGAGCTGTTTTTT. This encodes CASTLRNSNTGELFF.

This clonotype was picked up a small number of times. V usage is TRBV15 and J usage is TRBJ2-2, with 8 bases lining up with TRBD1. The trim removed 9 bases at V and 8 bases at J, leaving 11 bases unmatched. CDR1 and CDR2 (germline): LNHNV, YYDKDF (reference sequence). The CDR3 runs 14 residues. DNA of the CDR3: TGTGCCACGTCGCAGCAGGGGGCGTGGGGGGAGCTGTTTTTT. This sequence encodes CATSQQGAWGELFF.

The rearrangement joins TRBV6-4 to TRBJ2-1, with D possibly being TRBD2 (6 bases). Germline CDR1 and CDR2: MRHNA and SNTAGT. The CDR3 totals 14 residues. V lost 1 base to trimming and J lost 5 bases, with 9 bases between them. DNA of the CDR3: TGTGCCAGCAGTGACTTGCGGGACGACAATGAGCAGTTCTTC. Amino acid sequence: CASSDLRDDNEQFF.

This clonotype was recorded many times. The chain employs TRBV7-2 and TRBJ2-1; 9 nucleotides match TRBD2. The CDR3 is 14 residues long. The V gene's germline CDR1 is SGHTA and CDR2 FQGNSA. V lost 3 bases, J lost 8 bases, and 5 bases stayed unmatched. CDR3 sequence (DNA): TGTGCCAGCAGCTTGGGACTAGCAGGCGATGAGCAGTTCTTC. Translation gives CASSLGLAGDEQFF. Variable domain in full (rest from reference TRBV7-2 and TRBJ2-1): GAGVSQSPSNKVTEKGKDVELRCDPISGHTALYWYRQSLGQGLEFLIYFQGNSAPDKSGLPSDRFSAERTGGSVSTLTIQRTQQEDSAVYLCASSLGLAGDEQFFGPGTRLTVL.

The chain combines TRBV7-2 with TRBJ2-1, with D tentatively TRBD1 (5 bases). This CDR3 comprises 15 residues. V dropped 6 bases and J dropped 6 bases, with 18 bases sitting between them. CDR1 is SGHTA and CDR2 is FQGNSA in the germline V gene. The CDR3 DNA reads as TGTGCCAGCAGGGTACGTGGCGGACATCTCAATGAGCAGTTCTTC. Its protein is CASRVRGGHLNEQFF.

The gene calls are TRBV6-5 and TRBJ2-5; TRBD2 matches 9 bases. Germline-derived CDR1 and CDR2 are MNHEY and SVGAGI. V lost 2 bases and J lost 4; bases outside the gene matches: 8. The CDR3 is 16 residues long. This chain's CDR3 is CASSYQPREGRETQYF. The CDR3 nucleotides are TGTGCCAGCAGTTACCAACCGCGGGAGGGTCGAGAGACCCAGTACTTC.

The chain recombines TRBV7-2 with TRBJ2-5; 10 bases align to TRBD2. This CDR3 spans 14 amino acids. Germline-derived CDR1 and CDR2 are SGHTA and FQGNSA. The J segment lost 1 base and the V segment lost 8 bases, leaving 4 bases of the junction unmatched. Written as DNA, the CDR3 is TGTGCCAGCCGGGTAGCGGGAGGCCAAGAGACCCAGTACTTC. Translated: CASRVAGGQETQYF.

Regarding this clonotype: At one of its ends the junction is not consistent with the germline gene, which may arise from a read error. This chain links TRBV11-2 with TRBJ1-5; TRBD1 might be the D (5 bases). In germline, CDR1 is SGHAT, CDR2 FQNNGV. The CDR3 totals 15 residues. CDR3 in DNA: TGTCCCAGCAGCCCCGTGGGGACGAGCAATCAGCCCCAGCATTTT. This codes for CPSSPVGTSNQPQHF.